What follows is one T cell receptor (beta chain) and its context. Its antigen is not yet known. The input lacks base qualities; no much larger clone sits a single base away. Each collaborating institution followed its own protocols to collect whole blood in K2EDTA tubes. For TCRbeta analysis, collaborator samples were shipped as frozen whole blood, as isolated PBMCs, or as DNA extracted from either sample type. This entry comes from a study of blood T cell repertoires in COVID-19 (dated by TCRdb to 2020 to 2022). Some background on the complete study: Samples from collaborators originated in the United States, Italy and Spain and spanned both the acute and convalescent phases of COVID-19. A freely available public database, intended as a resource for researchers studying the immune response to SARS-CoV-2, is where the repertoires were released. The material from the prospective study consisted of cDNA or gDNA derived from T cells, B-cell-depleted T cells, or PBMCs. Nearly every sample came with metadata listing a de-identified subject ID, COVID-19 status, age in years and sex. HLA class I and class II types, where available, came from metadata supplied by the sample provider rather than from assay-based typing. The samples were drawn from the first 160 participants of the ongoing ImmuneRACE study and from under 1,500 subjects provided by 6 global collaborators. The dataset comprised deeply sampled blood TCRbeta repertoires from subjects exposed to, actively infected with, or recovered from COVID-19. What the work shows at the level of the full study, not this receptor alone: Clinical and demographic metadata were provided uncurated, with the amount varying by source and participant.

Clipping removes 4 bases from V and 7 bases from J, with 4 as the unmatched junction base count. The CDR3 covers 14 residues, taking in both the cysteine and the phenylalanine. The sequence is cut down to CDR3 DNA, 42 bases in frame from base 1. The germline V gene provides CDR1 SGHRS and CDR2 YFSETQ. TCRbeta CDR3 regions were amplified from genomic DNA by means of the immunoSEQ Assay, a bias-controlled multiplex PCR. On the study's bioinformatics: The number of nucleated cells in each sample was estimated by amplification of reference gene primers within the assay. To quantify the absolute abundance of each unique TCRbeta CDR3 rearrangement, sequence reads were collapsed and filtered. For each sample, productive Simpson clonality was calculated as the square root of Simpson's diversity index over productive rearrangements. As stored in TCRdb, this immuneACCESS dataset retains in-frame rearrangements with V and J assigned. A fraction of the clones does not appear; measured against another copy, unresolved V genes explain less than half of the discrepancy, and the remainder lacks a known reason. V, J and clone size derive from that table, while D and trimming were established from the DNA sequence. Present in this sample are about 190,000 clones, approximately 78% of which were seen just once. 2.5% to 3% of the sample lies in the top ten.

The sample comprised peripheral blood. This receptor chain uses TRBV5-1 and TRBJ2-3; 12 middle bases align to TRBD2. This sequence originates from a woman older than 75 with active or convalescent COVID-19. CDR3 sequence: CASSETSGGYTQYF. The nucleotide sequence is TGCGCCAGCAGCGAGACTAGCGGGGGTTATACGCAGTATTTT.